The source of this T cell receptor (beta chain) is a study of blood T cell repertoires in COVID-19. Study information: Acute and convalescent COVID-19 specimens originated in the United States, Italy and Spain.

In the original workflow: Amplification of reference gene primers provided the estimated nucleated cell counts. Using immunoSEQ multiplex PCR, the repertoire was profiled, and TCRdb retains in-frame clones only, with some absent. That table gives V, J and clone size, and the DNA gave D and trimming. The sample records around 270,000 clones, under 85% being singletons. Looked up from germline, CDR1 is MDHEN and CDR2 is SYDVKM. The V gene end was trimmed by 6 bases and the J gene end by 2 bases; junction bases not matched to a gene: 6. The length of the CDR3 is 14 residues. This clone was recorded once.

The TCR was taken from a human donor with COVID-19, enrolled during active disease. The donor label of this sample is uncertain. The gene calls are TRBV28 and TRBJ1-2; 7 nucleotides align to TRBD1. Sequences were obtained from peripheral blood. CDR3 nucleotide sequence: TGTGCCAGCAGACCCGACAGGGCCAACTATGGCTACACCTTC. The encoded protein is CASRPDRANYGYTF.